This T cell receptor beta chain was captured in a study of T cell responses to AZD1222 COVID-19 vaccine (dated by TCRdb to the early 2020s). Describing the broader study: AZD1222 recipients with second doses at about 4 weeks or about 12 weeks were pooled, because spike-specific TCR depth and breadth did not differ between schedules. A total of about 230 trial participants underwent TCR sequencing, of whom approximately 210 received two doses of AZD1222 and about 25 received two doses of the MenACWY control vaccine. Trial participants were enrolled by age into 18-55, 56-69 and 70-plus year subgroups, with around 140, 26 and 57 TCR-sequenced participants respectively.

The CDR3 regions of human TCRbeta chains were analyzed by immunosequencing. The study's own analysis went as follows. Repertoire TCRs were checked for matches against a reference library of SARS-CoV-2-specific TCRs that had been generated using the MIRA antigen-specificity platform. Breadth meant the fraction of unique TCRs that were SARS-CoV-2-associated, whereas depth meant the fraction of total T cells that were SARS-CoV-2-associated. Using the MIRA data, each spike-specific TCR was mapped to the spike region that the TCR reacts to and placed in a CD4 or CD8 class. Log10-transformed breadth and depth values were compared by one-way ANOVA with Sidak's multiple comparisons tests. The immuneACCESS repertoire file appears here via TCRdb, limited to in-frame rearrangements. These files lack a portion of the clones; in checked studies, under half of the deficit traces to unresolved V genes, and the cause of the others is not known. The DNA gave D and trimming, while V, J and clone size come from that table. The sample table lists some 130,000 clones, approximately 90% of them with a count of one. 1.9% of the sample is in the top ten clones.

CDR1 SGHRS and CDR2 YFSETQ were looked up in the germline V gene. The CDR3 has 14 amino acids, counting the end cysteine and phenylalanine. Just the 42-base CDR3 DNA is kept, in frame starting at base 1. V and J are truncated by 1 base and 4 bases respectively, leaving an intervening sequence of 10 bases. Read against the paper, the sample's time point label means: baseline before first vaccination. Vaccinee samples came from UK trials COV001 and COV002, including a single-blind randomized controlled phase 2/3 trial of AZD1222 (ChAdOx1 nCoV-19) in healthy adults. Trial participant PBMC samples were collected at day 0 and day 28 after the second dose for TCRbeta chain sequencing. Remarks on this clone: No cognate antigen has been identified for it. The record has no base qualities; no much larger clone is one base away.

Study-wide findings and limitations: Most participants were white British and females outnumbered males, and the authors suggested that clonal diversity may have been underestimated. The vaccine-associated CD4 TCRs covered the entire spike protein, and the dominant responses fell in regions 160-218 and 743-854. The 56-69-year group was small, and its depth increase did not reach significance, likely because of low power. Conclusions about previously exposed vaccinees are limited, since just 6 or 7 AZD1222 recipients were seropositive for SARS-CoV-2 at baseline. Epitopes outside the regions mutated in the B.1.351 and B.1.1.7 variants were reportedly recognized by nearly half of the unique spike-specific TCRs. A significant rise in spike-specific TCR breadth and depth was observed after two AZD1222 doses relative to day 0 and relative to MenACWY recipients. Because no day 14 peak-response samples were available, repertoires were characterized only after the peak T cell response.

The TCR sequence derives from an adult in good health. The chain links TRBV5-1 with TRBJ2-3; confidence is insufficient to name the D gene. The sample here was peripheral blood, taken on day 0 of AZD1222 vaccination. For the CDR3, the sequence is CASSLTANADTQYF. The bases read TGCGCCAGCAGCTTGACGGCTAACGCAGATACGCAGTATTTT.